This T cell receptor beta chain was documented in a study of T cell responses to AZD1222 COVID-19 vaccine. Whole-study findings and limits: The number of AZD1222 recipients seropositive at baseline was only five to seven. Close to half of all spike-specific TCRs reportedly target regions of the variants that are unmutated.

Only in-frame clones appear in the TCRdb table, and some are missing; sequencing was by immunoSEQ multiplex PCR. The data contain roughly 100,000 clones, more than 75% of them seen just once; the ten biggest clones take up 3.3%. Germline assignment: CDR1 MGHRA and CDR2 YSYEKL. This CDR3 is built from 15 residues. V lost 1 base and J lost 6; bases outside the gene matches: 8. With respect to this clone: The antigen remains undetermined.

This TCR was recovered from an adult who received the MenACWY meningococcal vaccine as a control. This sequence joins TRBV4-1 and TRBJ1-2; 7 nucleotides agree with TRBD1. The sequencing here drew on peripheral blood, taken 28 days after the second dose of the MenACWY control vaccine. DNA for the CDR3: TGCGCCAGCAGCCAAGTGGGAGACAGGGAAAATGGCTACACCTTC. Translating gives CASSQVGDRENGYTF.